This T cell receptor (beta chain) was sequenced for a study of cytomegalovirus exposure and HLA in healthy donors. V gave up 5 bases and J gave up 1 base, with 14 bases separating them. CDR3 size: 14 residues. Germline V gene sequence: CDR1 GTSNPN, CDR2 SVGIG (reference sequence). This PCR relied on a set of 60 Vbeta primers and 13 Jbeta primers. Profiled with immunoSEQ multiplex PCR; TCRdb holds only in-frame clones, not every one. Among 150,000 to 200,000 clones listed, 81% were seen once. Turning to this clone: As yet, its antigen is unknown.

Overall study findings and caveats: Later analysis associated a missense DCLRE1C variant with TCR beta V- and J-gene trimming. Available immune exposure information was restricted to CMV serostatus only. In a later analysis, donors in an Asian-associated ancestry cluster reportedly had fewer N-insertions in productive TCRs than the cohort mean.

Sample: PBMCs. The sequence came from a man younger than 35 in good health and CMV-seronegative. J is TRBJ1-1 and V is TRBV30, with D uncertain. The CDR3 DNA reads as TGTGCCTGGGGCCGCCGCCGGGGGAACACTGAAGCTTTCTTT. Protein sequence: CAWGRRRGNTEAFF.